This T cell receptor beta chain was captured by sequencing in a study of technical replicates of blood from a few donors. The V gene lost 3 bases and the J gene lost 4 bases, with 11 bases spanning the gap. This CDR3 has 14 amino acids. In germline, CDR1 is SEHNR, CDR2 FQNEAQ (reference sequence). Libraries were prepared by immunoSEQ multiplex PCR; TCRdb keeps only in-frame clonotypes and omits some of them. The sample shows over 70,000 clones, 90% to 95% of them seen only once. The TCR originated in a human donor in good health. Some clones in this sample may be carry-over from other donors' samples. Sequencing was done on a sample of PBMCs. J is TRBJ2-3 and V is TRBV7-9; D is perhaps TRBD1 (6 bases). The CDR3 DNA sequence: TGTGCCAGCAGCTTCTCAGGGGCCCCAGATACGCAGTATTTT. It translates to CASSFSGAPDTQYF. The full variable domain, completed using reference TRBV7-9 and TRBJ2-3, is DTGVSQNPRHKITKRGQNVTFRCDPISEHNRLYWYRQTLGQGPEFLTYFQNEAQLEKSRLLSDRFSAERPKGSFSTLEIQRTEQGDSAMYLCASSFSGAPDTQYFGPGTRLTVL.